This entry concerns a single T cell receptor (beta chain). In the study's own analysis: Scientists estimated how many nucleated cells there were by amplifying reference gene primers. The method was immunoSEQ multiplex PCR; TCRdb's version includes in-frame clones alone and lacks a portion of them. V and J calls and clone size are as listed in that table; D and trimming were resolved from the DNA. The sample has approximately 300,000 clones, about 85% seen once. The CDR3 runs to 15 residues. V was pared by 5 bases and J by 5 bases, with 9 bases of the junction left unmatched. Germline V gives CDR1 LNHNV, CDR2 YYDKDF (reference sequence). These data belong to a study of blood T cell repertoires in COVID-19. Across the study: The United States, Italy and Spain were the sources of the acute and convalescent COVID-19 samples. T cells, B-cell-depleted T cells, or PBMCs provided the cDNA or gDNA that served as material.

Sequenced sample: peripheral blood. The source of this sequence is a woman in her fifties or sixties with active or convalescent COVID-19. This sequence joins TRBV15 and TRBJ2-5, with 9 bases aligning to TRBD1. CDR3 sequence: CATSARGQGGETQYF. CDR3 nucleotide sequence: TGTGCCACCAGCGCAAGGGGACAGGGAGGGGAGACCCAGTACTTC.